This T cell receptor (beta chain) was captured in a study of T cells in Graves' hyperthyroidism and ophthalmopathy. This clonotype was seen ten or more times. The CDR3 spans 19 residues. Germline CDR1 is MNHEY and CDR2 is SVGEGT. The V end lost 2 bases, the J end lost 0 bases, and 20 bases lay between the germline ends. Using RNA transcripts as the source, TCR beta CDR3 regions were amplified. RT-PCR in the first round (using the HTBI primer set) targeted the TCR CDR3. Each CDR3 protein is one row after TCRdb ran MiXCR on the multiplex PCR reads. The repertoire consists of 500,000 to 600,000 distinct CDR3 sequences, with 16% occurring once and the leading ten covering 15% to 20%.

The material sequenced was blood. This chain connects TRBV6-2 or TRBV6-3 to TRBJ1-5; D possibly corresponds to TRBD1 (6 bases). The TCR originated in a woman aged 18-29 years with Graves' hyperthyroidism. DNA for the CDR3: TGTGCCAGCAGTTACCAACTAGAGGACAGCATGGATAGCAATCAGCCCCAGCATTTT. This sequence encodes CASSYQLEDSMDSNQPQHF.